A single sample gave rise to the 2 T cell receptor beta chains below, sequenced in a study of technical replicates of blood from a few donors. TCRdb keeps only in-frame clones here, not all; method: immunoSEQ multiplex PCR. The top ten clones hold roughly 4.2% of a sample with around 63,000 clones, almost 95% of them seen once. Sequencing was carried out using PBMCs. The receptors derive from a human donor in good health. Some clones in this sample may be carry-over from other donors' samples.

The CDR3 loop is CASSQEGRSPLHF. The CDR3 DNA reads as TGCGCCAGCAGCCAAGAGGGGCGGTCACCCCTCCACTTT. The chain uses TRBV4-1 and TRBJ1-6, with D tentatively TRBD1 (5 bases). V lost 0 bases and J lost 10, with 7 bases in between. Germline CDR1 and CDR2: MGHRA and YSYEKL. This CDR3 has 13 amino acids.

This clone was detected once. The chain links TRBV14 to TRBJ2-7; the match to TRBD2 covers 12 bases. CDR3 size: 16 residues. J was trimmed by 3 bases and V by 2 bases; bases with no gene match: 5. Germline CDR1 reads SGHDN; CDR2 reads FVKESK. In DNA, the CDR3 is TGTGCCAGCAGCCAACATCCGGGACTAGCGGGCTACGAGCAGTACTTC. Amino acid sequence: CASSQHPGLAGYEQYF.